This T cell receptor beta chain was documented in a study of blood T cell repertoires in COVID-19. Looking at the study overall: Researchers got acute and convalescent COVID-19 samples from the United States, Italy and Spain. PBMCs, B-cell-depleted T cells, or T cells were the source of the cDNA or gDNA that made up the material.

Assay: immunoSEQ multiplex PCR; the TCRdb copy retains only in-frame clones and omits some. The sample holds 400,000 to 500,000 clones; approximately 90% are singletons and the top ten take about 1.4%. Across 20 to 25 US areas, participants ranged in age from 18 to 89 years. Researchers sorted participants into cohorts using their self-reported clinical history. CDR3 length: 16 residues. With V trimmed by 4 bases and J by 5 bases, 5 bases remained unmatched. CDR1 LNHDA and CDR2 SQIVND come from the germline V gene (reference sequence). The sample comprised PBMCs or T cells enriched from blood (not recorded which). This chain connects TRBV19 to TRBJ2-2; 12 positions agree with TRBD2. The clonotype originates from a woman between 18 and 29 years old who had been exposed to COVID-19. CDR3 amino acids: CASSKNLAGGTGELFF. As DNA, the CDR3 is TGTGCCAGTAGTAAGAACCTAGCGGGAGGGACCGGGGAGCTGTTTTTT.